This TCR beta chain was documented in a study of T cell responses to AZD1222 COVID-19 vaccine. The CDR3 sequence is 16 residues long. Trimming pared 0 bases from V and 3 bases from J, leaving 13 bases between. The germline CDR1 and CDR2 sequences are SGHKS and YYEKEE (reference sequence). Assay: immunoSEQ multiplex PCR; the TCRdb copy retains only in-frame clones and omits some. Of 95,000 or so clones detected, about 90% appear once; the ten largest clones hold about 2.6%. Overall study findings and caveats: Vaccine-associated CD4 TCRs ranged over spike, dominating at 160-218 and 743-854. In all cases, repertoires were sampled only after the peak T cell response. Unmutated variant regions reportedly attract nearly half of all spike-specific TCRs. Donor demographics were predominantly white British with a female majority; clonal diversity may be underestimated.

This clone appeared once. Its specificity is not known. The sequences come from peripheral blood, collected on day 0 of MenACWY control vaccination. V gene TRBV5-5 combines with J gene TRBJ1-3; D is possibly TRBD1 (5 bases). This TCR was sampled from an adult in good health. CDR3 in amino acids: CASSLVPPRGGNTIYF. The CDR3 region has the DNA TGTGCCAGCAGCTTGGTTCCCCCGAGGGGTGGAAACACCATATATTTT. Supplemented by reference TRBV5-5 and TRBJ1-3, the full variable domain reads DAGVTQSPTHLIKTRGQQVTLRCSPISGHKSVSWYQQVLGQGPQFIFQYYEKEERGRGNFPDRFSARQFPNYSSELNVNALLLGDSALYLCASSLVPPRGGNTIYFGEGSWLTVV.